The present TCR beta chain was sequenced within a study of cytomegalovirus exposure and HLA in healthy donors. Study findings and constraints: Analyses of presence/absence relied on an assumption of roughly uniform sequencing depth across donors.

Germline V CDR1 and CDR2: SGHRS, YFSETQ. V was clipped by 0 bases and J by 3 bases, with 16 bases between them. CDR3 length equals 16 residues. The PCR employed 60 Vbeta primers together with 13 Jbeta primers. The data were produced by immunoSEQ multiplex PCR, yet TCRdb's version contains in-frame clones alone and is incomplete. The sample records roughly 99,000 clones, 74% being singletons. Remarks on this clone: What it recognizes is unknown.

The rearrangement joins TRBV5-1 to TRBJ2-7; weak D call: TRBD2 (6 bases). This receptor was taken from a male donor in good health and CMV-seronegative. The sequenced sample was PBMCs. The CDR3 sequence is CASSLAVGGPLYEQYF. CDR3 nucleotides: TGCGCCAGCAGCTTGGCCGTCGGGGGACCTCTCTACGAGCAGTACTTC.